This record looks at one TCR beta chain sequence and its context. This record comes from a study of blood T cell repertoires in COVID-19. In the study overall: Italy, Spain and the United States were the sources of the convalescent and acute COVID-19 samples. In each case, the material was cDNA or gDNA derived from T cells, B-cell-depleted T cells, or PBMCs.

Per the original data handling: Estimation of nucleated cell counts was performed using reference gene primer amplification. The assay was immunoSEQ multiplex PCR, and TCRdb's table has in-frame clones only and misses some. V and J calls and clone size are those listed in that table; D and trimming were worked out from the DNA. The sample contains around 380,000 clones, roughly 77% of which appear only once. Germline V gene sequence: CDR1 SGHNT, CDR2 YYREEE (reference sequence). With 4 bases clipped from V and 9 bases from J, the junction kept 22 bases outside the gene matches. This CDR3 comprises 19 residues.

J is TRBJ2-2 and V is TRBV5-4, with 9 bases that match TRBD1. The receptor comes from a human donor with acute or convalescent COVID-19. The donor label of this sample is uncertain. Specimen: peripheral blood. CDR3 coding DNA: TGTGCCAGCAGCGGGGGACAGGGAGACGGACTGCACGGGAAACGGGAGCTGTTTTTT. Translation gives CASSGGQGDGLHGKRELFF.